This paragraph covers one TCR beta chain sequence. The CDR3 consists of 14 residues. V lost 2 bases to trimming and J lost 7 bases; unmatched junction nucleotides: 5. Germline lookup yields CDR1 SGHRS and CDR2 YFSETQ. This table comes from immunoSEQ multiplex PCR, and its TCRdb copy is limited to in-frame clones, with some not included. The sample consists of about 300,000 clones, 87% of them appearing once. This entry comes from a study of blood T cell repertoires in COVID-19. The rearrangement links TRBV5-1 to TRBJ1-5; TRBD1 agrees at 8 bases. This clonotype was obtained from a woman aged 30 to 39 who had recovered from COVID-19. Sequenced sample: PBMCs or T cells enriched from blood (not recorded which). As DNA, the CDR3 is TGCGCCAGCAGCTTAACAGGGGGACAGCAGCCCCAGCATTTT. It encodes CASSLTGGQQPQHF.